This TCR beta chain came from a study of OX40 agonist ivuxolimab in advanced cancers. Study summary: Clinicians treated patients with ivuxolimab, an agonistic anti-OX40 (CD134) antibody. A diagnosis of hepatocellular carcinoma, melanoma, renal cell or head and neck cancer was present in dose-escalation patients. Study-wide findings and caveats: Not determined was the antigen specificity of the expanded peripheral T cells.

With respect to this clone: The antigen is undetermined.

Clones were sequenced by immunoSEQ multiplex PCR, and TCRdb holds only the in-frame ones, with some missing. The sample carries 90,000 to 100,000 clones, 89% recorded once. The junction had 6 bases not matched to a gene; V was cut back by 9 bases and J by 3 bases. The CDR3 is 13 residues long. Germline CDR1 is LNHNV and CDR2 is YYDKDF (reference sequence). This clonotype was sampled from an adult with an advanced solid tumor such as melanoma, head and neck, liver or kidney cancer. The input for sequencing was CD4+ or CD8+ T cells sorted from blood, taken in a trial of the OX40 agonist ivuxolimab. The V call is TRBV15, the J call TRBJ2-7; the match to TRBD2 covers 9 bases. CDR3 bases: TGTGCCACGATGACTAGCGGTGGCTACGAGCAGTACTTC. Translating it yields CATMTSGGYEQYF.